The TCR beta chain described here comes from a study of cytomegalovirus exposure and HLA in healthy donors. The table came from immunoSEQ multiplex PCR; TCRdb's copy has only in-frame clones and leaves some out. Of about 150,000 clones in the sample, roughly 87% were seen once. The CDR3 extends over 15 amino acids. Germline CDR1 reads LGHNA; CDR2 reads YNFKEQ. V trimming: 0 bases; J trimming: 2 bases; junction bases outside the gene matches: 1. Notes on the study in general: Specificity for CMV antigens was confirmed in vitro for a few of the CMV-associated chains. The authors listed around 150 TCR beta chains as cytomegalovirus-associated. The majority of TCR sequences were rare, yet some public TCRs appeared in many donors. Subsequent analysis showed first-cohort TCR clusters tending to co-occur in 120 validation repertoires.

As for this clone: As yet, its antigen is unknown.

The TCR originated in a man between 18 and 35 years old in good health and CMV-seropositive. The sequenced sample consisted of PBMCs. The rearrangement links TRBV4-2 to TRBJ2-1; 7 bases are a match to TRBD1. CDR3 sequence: CASSQDQGAYNEQFF. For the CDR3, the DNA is TGTGCCAGCAGCCAAGACCAGGGGGCCTACAATGAGCAGTTCTTC.